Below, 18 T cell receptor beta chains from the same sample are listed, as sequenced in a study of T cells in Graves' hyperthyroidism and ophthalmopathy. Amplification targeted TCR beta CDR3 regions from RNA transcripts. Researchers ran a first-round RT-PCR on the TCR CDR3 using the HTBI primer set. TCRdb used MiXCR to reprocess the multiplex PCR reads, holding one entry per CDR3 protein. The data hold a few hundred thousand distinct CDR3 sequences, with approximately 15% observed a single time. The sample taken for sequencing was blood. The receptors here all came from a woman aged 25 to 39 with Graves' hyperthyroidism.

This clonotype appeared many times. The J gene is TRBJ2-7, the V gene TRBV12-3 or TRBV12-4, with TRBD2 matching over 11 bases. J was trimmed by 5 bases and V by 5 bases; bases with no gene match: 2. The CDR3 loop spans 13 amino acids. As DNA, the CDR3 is TGTGCCAGCAGTCGGGGACTAGCGGACGAGCAGTACTTC. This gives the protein CASSRGLADEQYF.

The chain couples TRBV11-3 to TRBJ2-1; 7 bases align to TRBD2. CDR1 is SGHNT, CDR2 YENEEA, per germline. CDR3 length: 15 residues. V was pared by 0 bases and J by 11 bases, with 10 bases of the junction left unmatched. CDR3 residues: CASSLDAKAGTKQFF. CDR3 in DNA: TGTGCCAGCAGCTTAGATGCAAAGGCAGGGACTAAGCAGTTCTTC.

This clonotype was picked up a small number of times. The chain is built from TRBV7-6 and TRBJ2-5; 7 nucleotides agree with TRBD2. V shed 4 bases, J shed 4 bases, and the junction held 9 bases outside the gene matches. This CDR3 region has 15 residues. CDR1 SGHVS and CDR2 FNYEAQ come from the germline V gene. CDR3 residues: CASSYILSGGETQYF. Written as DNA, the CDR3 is TGTGCCAGCAGCTACATATTATCGGGGGGAGAGACCCAGTACTTC.

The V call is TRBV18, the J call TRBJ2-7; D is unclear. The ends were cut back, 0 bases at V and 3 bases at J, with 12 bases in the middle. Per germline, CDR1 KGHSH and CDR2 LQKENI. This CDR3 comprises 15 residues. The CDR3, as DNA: TGTGCCAGCTCACCACCGGACCGGAGTAACTACGAGCAGTACTTC. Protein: CASSPPDRSNYEQYF.

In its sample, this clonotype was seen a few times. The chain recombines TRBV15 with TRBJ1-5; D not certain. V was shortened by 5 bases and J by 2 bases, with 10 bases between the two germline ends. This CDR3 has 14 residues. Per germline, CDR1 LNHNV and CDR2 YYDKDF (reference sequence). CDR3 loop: CATSLFSGNQPQHF. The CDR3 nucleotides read TGTGCCACCAGCCTCTTCTCGGGCAATCAGCCCCAGCATTTT. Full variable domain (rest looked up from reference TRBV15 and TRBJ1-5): DAMVIQNPRYQVTQFGKPVTLSCSQTLNHNVMYWYQQKSSQAPKLLFHYYDKDFNNEADTPDNFQSRRPNTSFCFLDIRSPGLGDTAMYLCATSLFSGNQPQHFGDGTRLSIL.

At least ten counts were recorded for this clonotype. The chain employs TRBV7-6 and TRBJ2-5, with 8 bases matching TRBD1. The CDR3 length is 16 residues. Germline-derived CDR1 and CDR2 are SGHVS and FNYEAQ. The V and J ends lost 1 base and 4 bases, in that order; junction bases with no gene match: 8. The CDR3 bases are TGTGCCAGCAGCTTAGGAGCTGACAGGGGAAGAGAGACCCAGTACTTC. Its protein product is CASSLGADRGRETQYF.

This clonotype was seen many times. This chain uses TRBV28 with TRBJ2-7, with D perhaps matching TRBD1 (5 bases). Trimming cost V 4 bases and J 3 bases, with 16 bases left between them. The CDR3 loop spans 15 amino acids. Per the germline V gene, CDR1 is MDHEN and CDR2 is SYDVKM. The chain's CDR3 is CASSSGASGYYEQYF. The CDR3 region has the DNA TGTGCCAGCAGTTCTGGGGCGTCGGGTTACTACGAGCAGTACTTC.

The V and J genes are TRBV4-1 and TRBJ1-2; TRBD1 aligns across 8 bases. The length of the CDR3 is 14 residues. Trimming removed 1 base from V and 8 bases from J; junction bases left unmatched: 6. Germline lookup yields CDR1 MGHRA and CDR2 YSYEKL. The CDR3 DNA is TGCGCCAGCAGCCAAGGGCAGGGGGCTGGGGGCTACACCTTC. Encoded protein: CASSQGQGAGGYTF.

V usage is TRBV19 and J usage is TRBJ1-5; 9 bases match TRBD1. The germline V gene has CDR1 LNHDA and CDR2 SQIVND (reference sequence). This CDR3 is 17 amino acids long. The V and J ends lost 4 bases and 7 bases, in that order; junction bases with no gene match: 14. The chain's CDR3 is CASSSLTPGQGKQPQHF. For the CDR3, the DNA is TGTGCCAGTAGTAGCCTCACACCGGGACAGGGTAAACAGCCCCAGCATTTT.

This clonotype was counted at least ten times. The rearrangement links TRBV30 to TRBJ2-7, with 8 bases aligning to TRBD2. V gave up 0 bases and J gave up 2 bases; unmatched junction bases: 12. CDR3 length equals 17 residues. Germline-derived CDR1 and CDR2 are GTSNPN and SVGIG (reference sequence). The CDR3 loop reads CAWSVYRTSGRTYEQYF. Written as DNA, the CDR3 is TGTGCCTGGAGTGTATATCGTACTAGCGGACGAACCTACGAGCAGTACTTC.

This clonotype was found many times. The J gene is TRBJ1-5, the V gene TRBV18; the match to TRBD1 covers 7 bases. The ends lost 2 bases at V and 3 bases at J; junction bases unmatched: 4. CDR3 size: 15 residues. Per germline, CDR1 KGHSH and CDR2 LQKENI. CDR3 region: CASSPTGQLNQPQHF. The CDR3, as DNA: TGTGCCAGCTCACCAACGGGACAGCTCAATCAGCCCCAGCATTTT.

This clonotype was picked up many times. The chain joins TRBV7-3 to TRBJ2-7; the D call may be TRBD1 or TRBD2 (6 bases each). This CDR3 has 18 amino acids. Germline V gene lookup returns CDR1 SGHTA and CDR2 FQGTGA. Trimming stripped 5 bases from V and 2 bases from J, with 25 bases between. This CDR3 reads CASSARGRGRGHPYEQYF. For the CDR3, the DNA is TGTGCCAGCAGCGCCCGGGGTCGGGGGCGCGGGCACCCCTACGAGCAGTACTTC.

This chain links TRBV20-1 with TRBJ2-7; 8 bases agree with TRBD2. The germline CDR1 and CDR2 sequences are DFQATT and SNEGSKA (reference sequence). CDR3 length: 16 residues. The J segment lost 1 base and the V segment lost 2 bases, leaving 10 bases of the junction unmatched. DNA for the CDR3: TGCAGTGCTAGACTCCCGGGACTAGTTATATCCTACGAGCAGTACTTC. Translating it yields CSARLPGLVISYEQYF.

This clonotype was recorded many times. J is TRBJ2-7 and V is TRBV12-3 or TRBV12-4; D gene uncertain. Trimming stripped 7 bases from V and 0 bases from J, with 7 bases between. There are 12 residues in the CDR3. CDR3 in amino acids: CASMRNSYEQYF. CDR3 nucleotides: TGTGCCAGCATGCGGAACTCCTACGAGCAGTACTTC.

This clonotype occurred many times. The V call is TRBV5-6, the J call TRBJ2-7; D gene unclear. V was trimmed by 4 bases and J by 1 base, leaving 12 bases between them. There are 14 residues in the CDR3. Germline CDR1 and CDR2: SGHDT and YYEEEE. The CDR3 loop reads CASSTDGLSYEQYF. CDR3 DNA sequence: TGTGCCAGCAGCACGGACGGGTTGTCCTACGAGCAGTACTTC.

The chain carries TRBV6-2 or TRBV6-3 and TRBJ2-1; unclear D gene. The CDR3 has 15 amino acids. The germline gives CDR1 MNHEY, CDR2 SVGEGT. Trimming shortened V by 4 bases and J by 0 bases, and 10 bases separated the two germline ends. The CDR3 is CASSSGSISYNEQFF. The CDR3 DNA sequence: TGTGCCAGCAGTTCGGGCTCGATCTCCTACAATGAGCAGTTCTTC.

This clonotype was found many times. The CDR3 sequence is CSVKQAGQPQHF. CDR3 nucleotide sequence: TGCAGCGTCAAACAGGCGGGGCAGCCCCAGCATTTT. The chain carries TRBV29-1 and TRBJ1-5; D may be TRBD1 (5 bases). V shed 6 bases and J shed 7 bases, with 13 bases lying between them. Germline values: CDR1 SQVTM, CDR2 ANQGSEA. This CDR3 region has 12 residues.

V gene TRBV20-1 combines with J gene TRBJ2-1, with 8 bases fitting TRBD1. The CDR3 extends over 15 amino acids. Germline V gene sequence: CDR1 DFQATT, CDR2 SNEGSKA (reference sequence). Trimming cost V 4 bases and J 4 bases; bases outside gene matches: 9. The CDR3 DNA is TGCAGTGCTAAACTCCAGGGGGCTAAGTACAATGAGCAGTTCTTC. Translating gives CSAKLQGAKYNEQFF.